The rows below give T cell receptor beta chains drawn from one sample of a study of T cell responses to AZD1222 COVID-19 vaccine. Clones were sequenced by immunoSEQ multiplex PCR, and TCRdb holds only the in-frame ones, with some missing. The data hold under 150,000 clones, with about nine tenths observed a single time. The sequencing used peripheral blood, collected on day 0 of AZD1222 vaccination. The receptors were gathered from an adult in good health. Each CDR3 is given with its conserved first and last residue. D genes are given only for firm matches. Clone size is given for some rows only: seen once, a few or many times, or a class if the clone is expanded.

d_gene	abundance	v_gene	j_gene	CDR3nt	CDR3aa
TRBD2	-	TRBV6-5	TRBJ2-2	TGTGCCAGCCGCGGCGGGAGAGGAGACACCGGGGAGCTGTTTTTT	CASRGGRGDTGELFF
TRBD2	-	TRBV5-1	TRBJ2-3	TGCGCCAGCAGCTTGAGACTAGCGCACACAGATACGCAGTATTTT	CASSLRLAHTDTQYF
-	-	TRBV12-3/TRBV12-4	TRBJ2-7	TGTGCCAGCAGCTCGGGGCCGAGGGGTGCGCAGTACTTC	CASSSGPRGAQYF
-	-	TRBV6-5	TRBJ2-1	TGTGCCAGCTATACCCACGGACTCCGGGACAATGAGCAGTTCTTC	CASYTHGLRDNEQFF
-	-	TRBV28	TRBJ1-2	TGTGCCAGCAGTTTGGGAAGGAACTATGGCTACACCTTC	CASSLGRNYGYTF
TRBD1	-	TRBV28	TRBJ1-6	TGTGCCAGCCGTAAGTGGGACAGGGGGCACGGGTCACCCCTCCACTTT	CASRKWDRGHGSPLHF
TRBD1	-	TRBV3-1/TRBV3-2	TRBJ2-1	TGTGCCAGCAGCCAAGATCGACAGGGGCTATACAATGAGCAGTTCTTC	CASSQDRQGLYNEQFF
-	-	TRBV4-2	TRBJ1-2	TGTGCCAGCAGCCAAGAACCCTTATCTTCACGGGGAAAGGGGGGCTACACCTTC	CASSQEPLSSRGKGGYTF
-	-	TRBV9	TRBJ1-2	TGTGCCAGCAGCGTAGGGTGGGACCTACACTATGGCTACACCTTC	CASSVGWDLHYGYTF
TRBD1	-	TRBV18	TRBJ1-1	TGTGCCAGCTCACCGTCTACAGGGGGCCCCTCTCCCACTGAAGCTTTCTTT	CASSPSTGGPSPTEAFF
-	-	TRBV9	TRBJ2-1	TGTGCCAGCAGCGCGGACTTTTACAATGAGCAGTTCTTC	CASSADFYNEQFF
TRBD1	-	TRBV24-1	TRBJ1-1	TGTGCCACCAGACCGACAGGGTTGGAAGGCACTGAAGCTTTCTTT	CATRPTGLEGTEAFF
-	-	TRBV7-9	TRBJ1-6	TGTGCCAGCAGCTTGACTTGGAGCTCCTATAATTCACCCCTCCACTTT	CASSLTWSSYNSPLHF
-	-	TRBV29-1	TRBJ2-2	TGCAGCGTTGCCCGGGACCTCAACACCGGGGAGCTGTTTTTT	CSVARDLNTGELFF
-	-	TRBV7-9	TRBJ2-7	TGTGCCAGCAGCCCAGAGTACGAGCAGTACTTC	CASSPEYEQYF
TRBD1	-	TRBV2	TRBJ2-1	TGTGCCAGCAGTAGGACAGGGATCCGCAATGAGCAGTTCTTC	CASSRTGIRNEQFF
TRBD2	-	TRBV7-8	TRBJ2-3	TGTGCCAGCAGTCACACTAGCGGGAGGGGTGATACGCAGTATTTT	CASSHTSGRGDTQYF
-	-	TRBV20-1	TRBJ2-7	TGCAGTGCTAGAGTCGGCTACGAGCAGTACTTC	CSARVGYEQYF
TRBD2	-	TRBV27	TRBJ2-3	TGTGCCAGCAGTCGGCCTAGCGGGAGTATCACAGATACGCAGTATTTT	CASSRPSGSITDTQYF
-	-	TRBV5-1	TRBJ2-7	TGCGCCAGCAGCTTGGCCGGGACGGTCTCCTACGAGCAGTACTTC	CASSLAGTVSYEQYF
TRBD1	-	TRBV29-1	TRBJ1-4	TGCAGCGTGTACTTAACAGGGGGCGCCATTAATGAAAAACTGTTTTTT	CSVYLTGGAINEKLFF
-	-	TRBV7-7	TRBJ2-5	TGTGCCAGCACATGGGGGGCTAGCGGACAAGAGACCCAGTACTTC	CASTWGASGQETQYF
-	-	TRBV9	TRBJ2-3	TGTGCCAGCAGCCCCACTAGAGACACAGATACGCAGTATTTT	CASSPTRDTDTQYF
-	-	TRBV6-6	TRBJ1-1	TGTGCCAGCACCAACGGGGGGAGTACTGAAGCTTTCTTT	CASTNGGSTEAFF
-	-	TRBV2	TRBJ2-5	TGTGCCAGCAGTGTAGTCCAAGAGACCCAGTACTTC	CASSVVQETQYF
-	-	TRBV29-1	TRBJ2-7	TGCAGCGTTGAATTACGGAGAATTTACGAGCAGTACTTC	CSVELRRIYEQYF
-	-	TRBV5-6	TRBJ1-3	TGTGCCAGCAGCCCTGGGCCCACCTCTGGAAACACCATATATTTT	CASSPGPTSGNTIYF
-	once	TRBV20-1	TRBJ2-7	TGCAGTGCTAGTCTGGGGACCCACGAGCAGTACTTC	CSASLGTHEQYF
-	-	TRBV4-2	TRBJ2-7	TGTGCCAGCAGCCAAGTGGGGACCGGTACCTACGAGCAGTACTTC	CASSQVGTGTYEQYF
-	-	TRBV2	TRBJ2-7	TGTGCCAGCAGTGACCGGCCTACCTACGAGCAGTACTTC	CASSDRPTYEQYF
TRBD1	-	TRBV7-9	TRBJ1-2	TGTGCCAGCAGCTTGACGGACAGGGGGCGGTCCGGAAACTATGGCTACACCTTC	CASSLTDRGRSGNYGYTF
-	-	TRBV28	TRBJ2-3	TGTGCCAGCCAGAGCGGAACAGCGGCCGGGGATACGCAGTATTTT	CASQSGTAAGDTQYF
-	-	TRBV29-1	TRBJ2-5	TGCAGCGTTGAAGATCTTAACAGGGCGGGGGAGACCCAGTACTTC	CSVEDLNRAGETQYF
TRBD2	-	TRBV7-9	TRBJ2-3	TGTGCCAGCAGCATTACTAGCGGGGGGTTCGGAGATACGCAGTATTTT	CASSITSGGFGDTQYF
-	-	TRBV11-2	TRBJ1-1	TGTGCCAGCAGCCCCATCAGGAGCACTGAAGCTTTCTTT	CASSPIRSTEAFF
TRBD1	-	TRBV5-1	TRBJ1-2	TGCGCCAGCAGTTATCTCAGCGGGACAGTAGATGGCTACACCTTC	CASSYLSGTVDGYTF
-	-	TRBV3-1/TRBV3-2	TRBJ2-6	TGTGCCACCTCAAAGGGCTCTGGGGCCAACGTCCTGACTTTC	CATSKGSGANVLTF
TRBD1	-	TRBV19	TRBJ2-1	TGTGCCAGTAGTGTCGCGACAGGGGTGGACTACAATGAGCAGTTCTTC	CASSVATGVDYNEQFF
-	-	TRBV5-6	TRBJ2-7	TGTGCCAGCAGCTTGGTTCAGGGGGGAACAAGCTCCTACGAGCAGTACTTC	CASSLVQGGTSSYEQYF
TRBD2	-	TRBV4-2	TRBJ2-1	TGTGCCAGCAGTTTCCTAGCGGGAGCTCTTAATGAGCAGTTCTTC	CASSFLAGALNEQFF
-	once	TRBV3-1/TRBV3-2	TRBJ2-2	TGTGCCAGCAGCCAAAACTCCGGGGAGCTGTTTTTT	CASSQNSGELFF
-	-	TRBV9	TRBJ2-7	TGTGCCAGCAGCTCCCAGGGCGCGGCGGGCGAGCAGTACTTC	CASSSQGAAGEQYF
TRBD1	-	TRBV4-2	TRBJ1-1	TGTGCCAGCAGCCAAGATCCCCAGGGGGCGAAGGCTTTCTTT	CASSQDPQGAKAFF
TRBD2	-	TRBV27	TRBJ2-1	TGTGCCAGCAGTCCGCTGGTTGGTAGCGGGAGAAATGAGCAGTTCTTC	CASSPLVGSGRNEQFF
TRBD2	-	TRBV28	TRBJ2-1	TGTGTCGCTAACGGCGGGAGGGGTTCCTACAATGAGCAGTTCTTC	CVANGGRGSYNEQFF
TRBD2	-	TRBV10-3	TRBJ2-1	TGTGCCATCAGTGAGTCGGCTAGCGGGAGAAATGAGCAGTTCTTC	CAISESASGRNEQFF
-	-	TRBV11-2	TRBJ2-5	TGTGCCAGCGGGGCATTGAGAGAGACCCAGTACTTC	CASGALRETQYF
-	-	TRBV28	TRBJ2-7	TGTGCCAGCCAGATCTCCCGGGCCCCCTACGAGCAGTACTTC	CASQISRAPYEQYF
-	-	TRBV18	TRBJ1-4	TGTGCCAGCTCACCGGTTGGAACTAATGAAAAACTGTTTTTT	CASSPVGTNEKLFF
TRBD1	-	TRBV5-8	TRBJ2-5	TGTGCCAGCAGGAAACACAGGGGGGAGACCCAGTACTTC	CASRKHRGETQYF
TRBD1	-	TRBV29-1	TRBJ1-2	TGCAGCGTTCGAACGGGCAGGGGGCGGGGGAACTATGGCTACACCTTC	CSVRTGRGRGNYGYTF
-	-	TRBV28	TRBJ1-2	TGTGCCAGCACCCCTGACAGGACAAGGGGCTACACCTTC	CASTPDRTRGYTF
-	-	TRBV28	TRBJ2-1	TGTGCCAGCAGTTTACTCGCGATCAATGAGCAGTTCTTC	CASSLLAINEQFF
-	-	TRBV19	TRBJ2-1	TGTGCCAGTCGGGGCATTAGTCGTGAGCAGTTCTTC	CASRGISREQFF
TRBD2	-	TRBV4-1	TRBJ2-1	TGCGCCAGCAGCCACCTTGGACTAGCGGGAAAGTTGAGCTCCTACAATGAGCAGTTCTTC	CASSHLGLAGKLSSYNEQFF
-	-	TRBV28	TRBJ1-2	TGTGCCAGCAGTTTATACACCAACCCTCGGGGGCACGCTGACTATGGCTACACCTTC	CASSLYTNPRGHADYGYTF
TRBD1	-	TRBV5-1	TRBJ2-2	TGCGCCAGCAGCTTGGAAATGACAGGGTACACCGGGGAGCTGTTTTTT	CASSLEMTGYTGELFF
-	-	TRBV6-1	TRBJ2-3	TGTGCCAGCAGTGAATGGGACACGGCGGGAGGCACAGATACGCAGTATTTT	CASSEWDTAGGTDTQYF
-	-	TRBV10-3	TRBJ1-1	TGTGCCGCCCGGAGTCGGGAGGGCACTGAAGCTTTCTTT	CAARSREGTEAFF